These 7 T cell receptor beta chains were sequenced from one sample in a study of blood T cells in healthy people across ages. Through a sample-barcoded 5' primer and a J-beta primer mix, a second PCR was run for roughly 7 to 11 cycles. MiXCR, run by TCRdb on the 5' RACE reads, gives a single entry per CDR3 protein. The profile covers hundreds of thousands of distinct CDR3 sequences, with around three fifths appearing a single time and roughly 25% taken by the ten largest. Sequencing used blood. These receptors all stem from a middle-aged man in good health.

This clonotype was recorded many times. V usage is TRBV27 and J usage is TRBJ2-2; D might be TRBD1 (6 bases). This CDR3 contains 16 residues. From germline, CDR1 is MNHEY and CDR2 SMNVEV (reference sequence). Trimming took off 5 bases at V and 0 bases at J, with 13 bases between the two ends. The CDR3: CASSRLQGPNTGELFF. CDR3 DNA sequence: TGTGCCAGCAGTCGGCTACAGGGACCGAACACCGGGGAGCTGTTTTTT.

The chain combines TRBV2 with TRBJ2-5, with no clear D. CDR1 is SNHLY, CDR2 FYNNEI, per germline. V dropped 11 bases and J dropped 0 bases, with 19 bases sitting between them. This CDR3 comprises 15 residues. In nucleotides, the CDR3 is TGTGCCGGCGGTCTACGACCCTTGTACCAAGAGACCCAGTACTTC. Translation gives CAGGLRPLYQETQYF.

CDR3 loop: CASSRGRTGVLYNEQFF. CDR3 bases: TGTGCCAGCAGCCGTGGGAGGACAGGGGTGCTCTACAATGAGCAGTTCTTC. The V call is TRBV7-9, the J call TRBJ2-1; 9 bases line up with TRBD1. Germline loops: CDR1 SEHNR, CDR2 FQNEAQ (reference sequence). This CDR3 contains 17 residues. The trim removed 5 bases at V and 3 bases at J, leaving 11 bases unmatched.

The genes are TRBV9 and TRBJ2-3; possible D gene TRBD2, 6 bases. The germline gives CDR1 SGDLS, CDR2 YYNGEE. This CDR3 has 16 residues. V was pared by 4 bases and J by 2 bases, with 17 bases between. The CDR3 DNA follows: TGTGCCAGCAGCCCCCGACTAGGTGGTCCCACAGATACGCAGTATTTT. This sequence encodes CASSPRLGGPTDTQYF.

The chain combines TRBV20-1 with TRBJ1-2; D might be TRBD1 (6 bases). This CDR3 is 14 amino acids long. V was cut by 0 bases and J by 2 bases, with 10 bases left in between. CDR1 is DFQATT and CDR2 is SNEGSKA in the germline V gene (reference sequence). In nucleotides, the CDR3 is TGCAGTGCTAGAGACCCAGGACAGAACTATGGCTACACCTTC. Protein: CSARDPGQNYGYTF.

CDR3 nucleotide sequence: TGCAGCGTTGGACAGAGCCAAGAGACCCAGTACTTC. Translated, it gives CSVGQSQETQYF. The rearrangement uses TRBV29-1 and TRBJ2-5; TRBD1 is a possible D gene (5 bases). The ends were cut back, 4 bases at V and 1 base at J, with 7 bases in the middle. Germline CDR1 and CDR2: SQVTM and ANQGSEA. The CDR3 loop spans 12 amino acids.

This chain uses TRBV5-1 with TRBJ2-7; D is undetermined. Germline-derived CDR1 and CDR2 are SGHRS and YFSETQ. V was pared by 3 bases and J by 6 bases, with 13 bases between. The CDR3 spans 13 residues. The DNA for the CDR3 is TGCGCCAGCAGCTGGACGCAAGGGCGCGAGCAGTACTTC. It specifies CASSWTQGREQYF.